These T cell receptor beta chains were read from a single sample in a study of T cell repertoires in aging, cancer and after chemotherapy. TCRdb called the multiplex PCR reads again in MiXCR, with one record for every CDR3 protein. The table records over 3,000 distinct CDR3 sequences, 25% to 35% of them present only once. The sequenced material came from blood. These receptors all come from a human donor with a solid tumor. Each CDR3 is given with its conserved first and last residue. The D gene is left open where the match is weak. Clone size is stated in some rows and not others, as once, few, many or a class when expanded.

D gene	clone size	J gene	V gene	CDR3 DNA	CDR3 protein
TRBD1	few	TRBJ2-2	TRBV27	TGTGCCAGCAGGCACGAGGGGGCAGGCACCGGGGAGCTGTTTTTT	CASRHEGAGTGELFF
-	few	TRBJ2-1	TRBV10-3	TGTGCCATCAGTGAGGGAGGGCTACTTACCTACAATGAGCAGTTCTTC	CAISEGGLLTYNEQFF
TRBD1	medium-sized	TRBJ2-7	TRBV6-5	TGTGCCAGCAGTTGGGACAGTTCCTACGAGCAGTACTTC	CASSWDSSYEQYF
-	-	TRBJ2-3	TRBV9	TGTGCCAGCAGCGTAGAGGGGGCAGATACGCAGTATTTT	CASSVEGADTQYF
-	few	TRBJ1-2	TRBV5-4	TGTGCCAGCAGCTTGGCACAGGGTAATCGCTATGGCTACACCTTC	CASSLAQGNRYGYTF
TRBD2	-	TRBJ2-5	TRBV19	TGTGCCAGTACCCCAGGAGGGCGGGGGGCACAAGAGACCAAGTACTTC	CASTPGGRGAQETKYF
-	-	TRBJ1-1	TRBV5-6	TGTGCCAGCAGCAGTTGGGGCAGGGCGAACACTGAAGCTTTCTTT	CASSSWGRANTEAFF
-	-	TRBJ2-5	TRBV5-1	TGCGCCAGCAGCAACGGGGTCCAAGAGACCCAGTACTTC	CASSNGVQETQYF
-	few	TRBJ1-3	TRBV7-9	TGTGCCAGCAGCTTCCAGGCAGTATTCGCGAACACCATATATTTT	CASSFQAVFANTIYF
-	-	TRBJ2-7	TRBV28	TGTGCCAGTAACAGGGCCACCTACAAGCAGTACTTC	CASNRATYKQYF
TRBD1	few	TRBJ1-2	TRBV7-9	TGTGCCAGCAGCGCCCGACAGGGAAGGGATGGCTACACCTTC	CASSARQGRDGYTF
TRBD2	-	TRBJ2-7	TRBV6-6	TGTGCCAGCAGTTATTACAGGCGGGTAGCGGGAGGATTTGTCGAGCAGTACTTC	CASSYYRRVAGGFVEQYF
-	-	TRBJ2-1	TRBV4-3	TGCGCCAGCAGCCAAGAAAAGTGGGATTCCTACAATGAGCAGTTCTTC	CASSQEKWDSYNEQFF
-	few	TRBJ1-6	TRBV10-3	TGTGCCATCAGCCTCCGGGACGGAGGGAATTCACCCCTCCACTTT	CAISLRDGGNSPLHF
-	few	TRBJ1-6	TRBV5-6	TGTGCCAGCAGCTTGCCCCGGACAGCCCATTCACCCCTCCACTTT	CASSLPRTAHSPLHF
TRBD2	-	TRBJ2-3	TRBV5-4	TGTGCCAGCAGCCTCCGAGGGAGGGGCACAGATACGCAGTATTTT	CASSLRGRGTDTQYF
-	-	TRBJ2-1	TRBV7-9	TGTGCCAGCAGCTTTCGACCGGAGGGTGAGCAGTTCTTC	CASSFRPEGEQFF
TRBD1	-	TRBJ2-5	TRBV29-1	TGCAGCGTTTTGGGACAGGGGGTTTTATCCCGAGAGACCCAGTACTTC	CSVLGQGVLSRETQYF
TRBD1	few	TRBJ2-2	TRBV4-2	TGTGCCAGCAGCCAAGATGGAGACAGGGCCACCGGGGAGCTGTTTTTT	CASSQDGDRATGELFF
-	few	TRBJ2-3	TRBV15	TGTGCCACCAGCAGAGATATCCAGGGAGATACGCAGTATTTT	CATSRDIQGDTQYF
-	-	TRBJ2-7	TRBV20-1	TGCAGTGCTAGAGCCTCACGGGGGCTGAACTACGAGCAGTACTTC	CSARASRGLNYEQYF
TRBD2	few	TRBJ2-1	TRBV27	TGTGCCAGCTTGGGGGGGGACAATGAGCAGTTCTTC	CASLGGDNEQFF
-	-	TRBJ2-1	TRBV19	TGTGCCAGTAGTAGGGGGGGAGCGGGACATTACAATGAGCAGTTCTTC	CASSRGGAGHYNEQFF
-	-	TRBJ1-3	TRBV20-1	TGCAGTGCTTTCCGGGACAAGCCTCCGGAGGGAAACACCATATATTTT	CSAFRDKPPEGNTIYF
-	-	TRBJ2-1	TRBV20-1	TGCAGTGCTAGAGATCATCAAGTACATTCGAGCCACAATGAGCAGTTCTTC	CSARDHQVHSSHNEQFF
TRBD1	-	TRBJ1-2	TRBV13	TGTGCCAGCAGCTTCGGGACAGGGACTAGCTACACCTTC	CASSFGTGTSYTF
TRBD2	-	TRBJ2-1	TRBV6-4	TGTGCCAGCAGTGACTCGACTAGCGGGAGCAATGAGCAGTTCTTC	CASSDSTSGSNEQFF
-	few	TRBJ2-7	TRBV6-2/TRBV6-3	TGTGCCAGCAGTTACTCGGACAGCTCCTACGAGCAGTACTTC	CASSYSDSSYEQYF
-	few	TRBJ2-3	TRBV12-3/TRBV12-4	TGTGCCAGCAGTTTAAGAGGGAGAGGGGGGGATACGCAGTATTTT	CASSLRGRGGDTQYF
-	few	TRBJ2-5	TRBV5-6	TGTGCCAGCAGCTCCCCTACAGGGCAAGAGACCCAGTACTTC	CASSSPTGQETQYF
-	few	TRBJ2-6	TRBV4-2	TGTGCCAGCAGCCAAGACAGGGGAGTGGGGGCCAACGTCCTGACTTTC	CASSQDRGVGANVLTF
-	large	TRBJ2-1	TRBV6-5	TGTGCCAGCACCAACGGGGGCTATGAGCAGTTCTTC	CASTNGGYEQFF
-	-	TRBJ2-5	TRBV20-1	TGCAGTGCTAGACAAGGGTTGGTGAAAGAGACCCAGTACTTC	CSARQGLVKETQYF
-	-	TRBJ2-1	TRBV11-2	TGTGCCAGCAGTCCCCTTGGCTCCTACAATGAGCAGTTCTTC	CASSPLGSYNEQFF
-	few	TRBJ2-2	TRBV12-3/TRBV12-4	TGTGCCAGCAGTAAATCCGGGGAGCTGTTTTTT	CASSKSGELFF
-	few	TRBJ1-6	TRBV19	TGTGCCAGTAGTATGACAGTGATCAATTCACCCCTCCACTTT	CASSMTVINSPLHF
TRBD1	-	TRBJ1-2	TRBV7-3	TGTGCCAGCAGCTTAAGCCAGGGGGCTCGTGGCTACACCTTC	CASSLSQGARGYTF